The next 19 T cell receptor beta chains were all read from a single sample in a study of blood T cell repertoires in COVID-19. TCRdb's table, derived via immunoSEQ multiplex PCR, lists solely in-frame clones and lacks some. The table shows 200,000 to 250,000 clones, with approximately 90% occurring only once. Sequencing was done on a sample of PBMCs or T cells enriched from blood (not recorded which). These receptors were taken from a woman in her late teens or twenties who had recovered from COVID-19.

This clone was picked up one time. This chain joins TRBV6-2 or TRBV6-3 and TRBJ1-1; D gene ambiguous. V was clipped by 4 bases and J by 8 bases, with 20 bases between them. Germline lookup yields CDR1 MNHEY and CDR2 SVGEGT. This CDR3 is 15 amino acids long. In DNA, the CDR3 is TGTGCCAGCAGTTCCCGGCGGGGAGAGCCCCGGGAAGCTTTCTTT. Its translation: CASSSRRGEPREAFF.

V usage is TRBV27 and J usage is TRBJ1-2, with TRBD1 identical over 10 bases. CDR3 length: 16 residues. The germline V gene has CDR1 MNHEY and CDR2 SMNVEV (reference sequence). V shed 2 bases and J 8 bases; nucleotides not matched to a gene: 11. The CDR3 DNA is TGTGCCAGCAGTTTAACTGGCGGGACAGGGGTTTACGGCTACACCTTC. It translates to CASSLTGGTGVYGYTF.

This chain's CDR3 is CASLGGAVSPLHF. CDR3 coding DNA: TGTGCCAGCCTGGGAGGGGCAGTTTCACCCCTCCACTTT. The chain recombines TRBV6-5 with TRBJ1-6, with D possibly being TRBD1 (5 bases). This CDR3 is 13 amino acids long. V gave up 8 bases and J gave up 9 bases, with 14 bases separating them. Germline assignment: CDR1 MNHEY and CDR2 SVGAGI.

The V call is TRBV2, the J call TRBJ2-7, with 7 positions matching TRBD1. The germline gives CDR1 SNHLY, CDR2 FYNNEI. The CDR3 contains 13 residues. V dropped 4 bases and J dropped 4; count of bases not matched to a gene: 4. CDR3 DNA sequence: TGTGCCAGCAGTGTGGACAGGTATTACGAGCAGTACTTC. Amino acids: CASSVDRYYEQYF.

The rearrangement joins TRBV28 to TRBJ2-7; D remains unclear. The germline V gene encodes CDR1 MDHEN and CDR2 SYDVKM. The V end was cut by 6 bases, the J end by 4 bases, with 10 bases between. The CDR3 runs 12 residues. CDR3 DNA: TGTGCCAGCAGGCTATCTAATTACGAGCAGTACTTC. It specifies CASRLSNYEQYF. The whole variable domain, remainder taken from reference TRBV28 and TRBJ2-7, is DVKVTQSSRYLVKRTGEKVFLECVQDMDHENMFWYRQDPGLGLRLIYFSYDVKMKEKGDIPEGYSVSREKKERFSLILESASTNQTSMYLCASRLSNYEQYFGPGTRLTVT.

The genes are TRBV27 and TRBJ2-5; 8 bases map to TRBD2. J gave up 5 bases and V 5 bases, and 13 bases lay outside the gene matches. The length of the CDR3 is 16 residues. Germline V CDR1 and CDR2: MNHEY, SMNVEV (reference sequence). The CDR3 region has the DNA TGTGCCAGCAGTGGACTAGCTAAAACTCCCAGGGAGACCCAGTACTTC. Its protein product is CASSGLAKTPRETQYF.

This clone was detected a few times. V and J are TRBV12-3 or TRBV12-4 and TRBJ2-7; no reliable D call. V gave up 4 bases and J gave up 7 bases, with 11 bases separating them. CDR3 length: 12 amino acids. DNA of the CDR3: TGTGCCAGCAGTTCCCATCCCCAGGAGCAGTACTTC. This gives the protein CASSSHPQEQYF.

The chain carries TRBV10-3 and TRBJ1-5; D remains unclear. The ends were cut back, 4 bases at V and 1 base at J, with 8 bases in the middle. The CDR3 loop spans 14 amino acids. CDR1 and CDR2 (germline): ENHRY, SYGVKD. The CDR3 here is CAISAQVSNQPQHF. The CDR3 nucleotides are TGTGCCATCAGTGCGCAGGTCAGCAATCAGCCCCAGCATTTT.

The chain joins TRBV3-1 (or the pseudogene TRBV3-2) to TRBJ1-1, with D perhaps TRBD1 (6 bases). Germline CDR1 is LGHDT and CDR2 is YNNKEL (reference sequence). The CDR3 spans 14 residues. V lost 4 bases and J 8 bases, leaving 17 bases between the germline ends. CDR3 coding DNA: TGTGCCAGCAGCCTACAGGGTTTCGGTGGAGAAGCTTTCTTT. Its protein is CASSLQGFGGEAFF.

This sequence joins TRBV15 and TRBJ2-7; perhaps TRBD1 as D (6 bases). This CDR3 region has 14 residues. V shed 3 bases and J shed 1 base, with 10 bases lying between them. Germline V gene data show CDR1 as LNHNV and CDR2 as YYDKDF (reference sequence). The CDR3 nucleotides are TGTGCCACCAGCAGTGCGACAGGTTCCTACGAGCAGTACTTC. As protein: CATSSATGSYEQYF.

This chain's CDR3 is CASSVGQGAANEKLFF. The CDR3 DNA reads as TGTGCCAGCAGCGTAGGACAGGGGGCAGCTAATGAAAAACTGTTTTTT. The rearrangement joins TRBV9 to TRBJ1-4, with 10 bases that match TRBD1. V lost 0 bases, J lost 3 bases, and 2 bases stayed unmatched. The CDR3 extends over 16 amino acids. Germline loops: CDR1 SGDLS, CDR2 YYNGEE.

The chain couples TRBV11-2 to TRBJ2-3; 7 bases agree with TRBD1. V trimming: 5 bases; J trimming: 8 bases; junction bases outside the gene matches: 7. Germline CDR1 and CDR2: SGHAT and FQNNGV. This CDR3 region has 13 residues. The CDR3 bases are TGTGCCAGCAGCAAAACAGGGGTGGGTACGCAGTATTTT. Translated, it gives CASSKTGVGTQYF.

This clone was seen repeatedly, ten times or more. This CDR3 is also generated by other DNA sequences in the sample. The chain has TRBV6-1 and TRBJ1-1; 8 bases line up with TRBD1. V shed 1 base and J 11 bases; nucleotides not matched to a gene: 12. CDR3 length: 15 residues. The germline V gene encodes CDR1 MNHNS and CDR2 SASEGT. In DNA form, the CDR3 reads TGTGCCAGCAGTGAAGTTGCTGGACAGGGAAGTGAGGCTTTCTTT. Protein: CASSEVAGQGSEAFF.

The rearrangement uses TRBV18 and TRBJ1-3; D unresolved. V gave up 3 bases and J gave up 4 bases, with 10 bases separating them. This CDR3 has 14 amino acids. Per the germline V gene, CDR1 is KGHSH and CDR2 is LQKENI. The CDR3 region is CASSPSGYGNTIYF. DNA of the CDR3: TGTGCCAGCTCACCGTCGGGGTACGGAAACACCATATATTTT.

The chain employs TRBV28 and TRBJ2-7; 10 bases map to TRBD1. CDR1 and CDR2 from the germline V gene are MDHEN and SYDVKM. Trimming removed 4 bases from V and 3 bases from J; junction bases left unmatched: 6. The CDR3 loop spans 15 amino acids. This chain's CDR3 is CASSYATGGFYEQYF. Here the CDR3 DNA reads TGTGCCAGCAGTTACGCGACAGGGGGCTTCTACGAGCAGTACTTC.

This chain links TRBV5-1 with TRBJ2-1; 9 nucleotides match TRBD2. The CDR3 has 17 amino acids. V lost 0 bases to trimming and J lost 4 bases; unmatched junction nucleotides: 8. The germline CDR1 and CDR2 sequences are SGHRS and YFSETQ. CDR3 protein: CASSLVGSGSHYNEQFF. The CDR3 DNA is TGCGCCAGCAGCTTGGTGGGTAGCGGGAGCCATTACAATGAGCAGTTCTTC.

This sequence joins TRBV28 and TRBJ1-5; D perhaps matches TRBD1 (6 bases). Germline values: CDR1 MDHEN, CDR2 SYDVKM. This CDR3 spans 15 amino acids. The V gene lost 4 bases and the J gene lost 2 bases, with 12 bases spanning the gap. The CDR3, as DNA: TGTGCCAGCAGTTCTCCGGGACAAGGCAATCAGCCCCAGCATTTT. Encoded protein: CASSSPGQGNQPQHF.

This clone was detected only once. This chain uses TRBV5-1 with TRBJ2-2; no definite D call. CDR3 length equals 17 residues. Deletions cut 4 bases from V and 0 bases from J, with 16 bases between. Germline values: CDR1 SGHRS, CDR2 YFSETQ. Here the CDR3 reads CASSRIPGPANTGELFF. CDR3 DNA sequence: TGCGCCAGCAGCCGTATTCCAGGCCCTGCGAACACCGGGGAGCTGTTTTTT.

The count of this clone is one. The chain links TRBV3-1 (or the pseudogene TRBV3-2) to TRBJ2-1; unclear D gene. Germline-derived CDR1 and CDR2 are LGHDT and YNNKEL (reference sequence). The germline V and J ends were trimmed by 7 bases and 3 bases, with 7 bases remaining between them. The CDR3 length is 12 residues. In DNA form, the CDR3 reads TGTGCCAGCACAACCGGCTACAATGAGCAGTTCTTC. Protein sequence: CASTTGYNEQFF.